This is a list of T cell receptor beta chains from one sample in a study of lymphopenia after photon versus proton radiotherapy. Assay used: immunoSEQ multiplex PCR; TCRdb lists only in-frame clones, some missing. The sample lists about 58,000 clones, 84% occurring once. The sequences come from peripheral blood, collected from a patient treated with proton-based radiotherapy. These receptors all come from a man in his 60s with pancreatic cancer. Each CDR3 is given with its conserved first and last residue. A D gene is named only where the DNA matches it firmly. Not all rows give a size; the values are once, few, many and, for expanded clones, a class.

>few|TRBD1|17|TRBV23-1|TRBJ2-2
CASSHRQGANLTGELFF
TGCGCCAGCAGTCACCGACAGGGGGCGAATTTAACCGGGGAGCTGTTTTTT
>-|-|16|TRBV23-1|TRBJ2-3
CASSPTPGPNMDTQYF
TGCGCCAGCAGTCCAACGCCGGGACCGAACATGGATACGCAGTATTTT
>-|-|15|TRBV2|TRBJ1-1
CATVLQTGTQSEAFF
TGTGCCACCGTTCTACAAACCGGGACACAAAGCGAAGCTTTCTTT
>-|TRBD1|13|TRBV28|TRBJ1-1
CASSYDRAAEAFF
TGTGCCAGCAGTTACGACAGGGCCGCTGAAGCTTTCTTT
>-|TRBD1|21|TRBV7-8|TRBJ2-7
CASSLRFSGQAMKRSSYEQYF
TGTGCCAGCAGCTTAAGGTTTTCCGGACAGGCAATGAAAAGGAGCTCCTACGAGCAGTACTTC
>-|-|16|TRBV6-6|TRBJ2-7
CASSYSGGANSYEQYF
TGTGCCAGCAGTTACTCTGGCGGGGCAAATTCCTACGAGCAGTACTTC
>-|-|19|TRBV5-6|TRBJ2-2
CASSLLYRTTALRPGELFF
TGTGCCAGCAGCTTATTGTATCGAACGACAGCCCTAAGGCCCGGGGAGCTGTTTTTT
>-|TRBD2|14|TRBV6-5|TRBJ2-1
CASRPSGTSGKQFF
TGTGCCAGCAGGCCCTCCGGGACTAGCGGGAAGCAGTTCTTC
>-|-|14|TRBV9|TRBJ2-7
CASSATGTSYEQYF
TGTGCCAGCAGCGCCACCGGGACATCCTACGAGCAGTACTTC
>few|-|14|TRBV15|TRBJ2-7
CATSRDMRAYEQYF
TGTGCCACCAGCAGAGATATGAGGGCTTACGAGCAGTACTTC
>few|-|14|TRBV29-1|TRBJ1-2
CSAKGGPNNYGYTF
TGCAGCGCGAAGGGGGGACCGAACAACTATGGCTACACCTTC
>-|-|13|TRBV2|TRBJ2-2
CASTWGGTGELFF
TGTGCCAGCACGTGGGGAGGAACCGGGGAGCTGTTTTTT
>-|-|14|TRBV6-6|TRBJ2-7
CASSPGSDINEQYF
TGTGCCAGCAGTCCGGGGAGTGATATAAACGAGCAGTACTTC
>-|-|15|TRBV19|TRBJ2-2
CASSAGRTNTGELFF
TGTGCCAGTAGTGCCGGACGGACGAACACCGGGGAGCTGTTTTTT
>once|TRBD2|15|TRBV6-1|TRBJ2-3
CASRTDSGRADTQYF
TGTGCCAGCAGGACCGATAGCGGGAGGGCAGATACGCAGTATTTT
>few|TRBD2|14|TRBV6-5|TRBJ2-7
CASSGLAGTREQYF
TGTGCCAGCAGTGGACTAGCGGGTACGAGGGAGCAGTACTTC
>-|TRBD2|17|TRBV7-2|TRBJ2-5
CASSLGFGLAGGASQYF
TGTGCCAGCAGCTTAGGGTTTGGGCTAGCGGGAGGGGCGTCCCAGTACTTC
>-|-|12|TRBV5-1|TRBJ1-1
CASSLTSTEAFF
TGCGCCAGCAGCTTGACAAGCACTGAAGCTTTCTTT
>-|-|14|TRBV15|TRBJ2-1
CATSRDRSSDEQFF
TGTGCCACCAGCAGAGATCGTTCGAGCGATGAGCAGTTCTTC
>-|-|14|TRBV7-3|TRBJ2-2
CASRMNSHTGELFF
TGTGCCAGCAGGATGAACAGTCACACCGGGGAGCTGTTTTTT
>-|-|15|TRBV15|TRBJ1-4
CATSRDGGANEKLFF
TGTGCCACCAGCAGAGATGGGGGGGCTAATGAAAAACTGTTTTTT
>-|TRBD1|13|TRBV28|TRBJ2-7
CASRGTGNDEQYF
TGTGCCAGCAGGGGGACAGGGAACGACGAGCAGTACTTC
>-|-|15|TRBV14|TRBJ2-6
CASSRQSSGANVLTF
TGTGCCAGCAGTAGACAGAGCTCTGGGGCCAACGTCCTGACTTTC
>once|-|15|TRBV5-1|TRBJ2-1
CASSGSGQSYNEQFF
TGCGCCAGCAGCGGCTCGGGCCAGAGCTACAATGAGCAGTTCTTC
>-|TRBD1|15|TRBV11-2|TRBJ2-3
CASSLETGGIDTQYF
TGTGCCAGCAGCCTGGAGACAGGGGGCATAGATACGCAGTATTTT
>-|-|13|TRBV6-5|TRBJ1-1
CASSLGQNTEAFF
TGTGCCAGCAGTCTGGGACAGAACACTGAAGCTTTCTTT
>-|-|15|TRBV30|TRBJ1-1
CAWSVLGLSHTEAFF
TGTGCCTGGAGTGTATTGGGCCTCAGTCACACTGAAGCTTTCTTT
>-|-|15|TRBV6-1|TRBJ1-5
CASTVRFYSNQPQHF
TGTGCCAGTACAGTACGGTTTTATAGCAATCAGCCCCAGCATTTT
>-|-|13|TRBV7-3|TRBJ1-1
CASSLQGYTEAFF
TGTGCCAGCAGCTTACAGGGTTACACTGAAGCTTTCTTT
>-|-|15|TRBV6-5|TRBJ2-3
CASSLWKGSTDTQYF
TGTGCCAGCAGTCTCTGGAAGGGTAGCACAGATACGCAGTATTTT
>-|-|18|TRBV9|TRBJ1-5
CASSTSRGGQNSNQPQHF
TGTGCCAGCAGCACCTCACGAGGGGGACAAAATAGCAATCAGCCCCAGCATTTT
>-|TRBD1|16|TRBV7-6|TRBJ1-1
CASSQGQGTINTEAFF
TGTGCCAGCAGCCAGGGACAGGGGACGATTAACACTGAAGCTTTCTTT
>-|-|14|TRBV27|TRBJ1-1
CASSTGPMNTEAFF
TGTGCCAGCAGTACAGGGCCCATGAACACTGAAGCTTTCTTT
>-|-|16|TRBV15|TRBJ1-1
CATSVNRRDGITEAFF
TGTGCCACCAGCGTAAATCGCAGGGATGGGATCACTGAAGCTTTCTTT
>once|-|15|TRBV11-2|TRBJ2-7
CASSLGGQETYEQYF
TGTGCCAGCAGCTTAGGGGGACAAGAAACCTACGAGCAGTACTTC
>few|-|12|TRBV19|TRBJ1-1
CASSMTTGPSFF
TGTGCCAGTAGTATGACCACCGGACCCTCTTTCTTT
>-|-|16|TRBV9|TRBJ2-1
CASSDVSSSSYNEQFF
TGTGCCAGCAGCGATGTCTCCTCGAGCTCCTACAATGAGCAGTTCTTC
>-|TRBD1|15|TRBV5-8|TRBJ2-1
CASSLRQGMGNEQFF
TGTGCCAGCAGCTTACGACAGGGTATGGGCAATGAGCAGTTCTTC
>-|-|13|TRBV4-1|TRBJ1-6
CASSLAADSPLHF
TGCGCCAGCAGCCTCGCAGCGGATTCACCCCTCCACTTT
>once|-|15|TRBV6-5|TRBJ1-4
CASSYSDRGRGGLFF
TGTGCCAGCAGTTACTCGGACCGGGGCCGGGGGGGCCTGTTTTTT
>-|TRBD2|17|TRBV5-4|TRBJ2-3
CAYLIRASGRGTDTQYF
TGTGCCTATCTTATAAGGGCTAGCGGGAGAGGCACAGATACGCAGTATTTT